The 15 T cell receptor beta chains below were found in one sample sequenced in a study of long-term antiretroviral therapy in people with HIV. They ran version v3.0 of the immunoSEQ assay at survey level. The data were produced by immunoSEQ multiplex PCR, yet TCRdb's version contains in-frame clones alone and is incomplete. Among about 40,000 clones listed, roughly 86% were seen once. The specimen was unsorted PBMCs, collected 0.1 years before starting antiretroviral therapy. These receptors all come from a woman in her fifties or sixties with HIV.

The rearrangement uses TRBV30 and TRBJ2-4; the D is unclear. The CDR3 consists of 14 residues. Per the germline V gene, CDR1 is GTSNPN and CDR2 is SVGIG (reference sequence). V lost 2 bases to trimming and J lost 0 bases, with 8 bases between them. In DNA form, the CDR3 reads TGTGCCTGGAGTCTCGGCATAGCCAAAAACATTCAGTACTTC. This codes for CAWSLGIAKNIQYF.

The chain carries TRBV7-8 and TRBJ2-1; 9 bases line up with TRBD2. Unmatched junction bases numbered 4, after V lost 3 bases and J lost 7 bases. Per the germline V gene, CDR1 is SGHVS and CDR2 is FQNEAQ. The CDR3 spans 14 residues. CDR3 residues: CASSLRGGKNEQFF. CDR3 nucleotide sequence: TGTGCCAGCAGCTTGCGGGGGGGCAAGAATGAGCAGTTCTTC.

This clone was recorded once. V and J are TRBV29-1 and TRBJ2-3, with D possibly being TRBD1 or TRBD2 (5 bases each). Germline V lookup: CDR1 SQVTM, CDR2 ANQGSEA. Trimming left V 4 bases short and J 4 bases short, with 15 bases between. CDR3 length: 14 residues. CDR3 nucleotides: TGCAGCGTTGCGGGGACCTCCGGGTCAGATACGCAGTATTTT. It specifies CSVAGTSGSDTQYF.

This chain joins TRBV7-9 and TRBJ2-1, with D perhaps matching TRBD1 or TRBD2 (5 bases each). The CDR3 is 12 amino acids. Germline V gene lookup returns CDR1 SEHNR and CDR2 FQNEAQ (reference sequence). Trimming took off 6 bases at V and 7 bases at J, with 10 bases between the two ends. The CDR3 sequence is CASRRRENEQFF. CDR3 DNA sequence: TGTGCCAGCAGACGCAGGGAGAATGAGCAGTTCTTC.

The chain couples TRBV5-1 to TRBJ2-3; perhaps TRBD2 as D (6 bases). The CDR3 runs 14 residues. The V gene's germline CDR1 is SGHRS and CDR2 YFSETQ. The V gene lost 4 bases and the J gene lost 2 bases, with 11 bases spanning the gap. CDR3 region: CASSTWDFTDTQYF. The CDR3, as DNA: TGCGCCAGCAGCACCTGGGACTTCACAGATACGCAGTATTTT.

V and J are TRBV30 and TRBJ1-5; perhaps TRBD1 as D (5 bases). The CDR3 contains 14 residues. Germline lookup yields CDR1 GTSNPN and CDR2 SVGIG (reference sequence). V lost 0 bases, J lost 3 bases, and 9 bases lay in between. CDR3 amino acids: CAWSVLGLNQPQHF. DNA of the CDR3: TGTGCCTGGAGTGTACTGGGGCTCAATCAGCCCCAGCATTTT.

This clone was seen only once. The genes are TRBV5-1 and TRBJ2-7; TRBD1 aligns across 7 bases. This CDR3 contains 15 residues. J lost 7 bases, V lost 2 bases, and 12 bases had no gene match. From germline, CDR1 is SGHRS and CDR2 YFSETQ. This chain's CDR3 is CASSFRDVRQGEQYF. The CDR3 DNA reads TGCGCCAGCAGCTTCCGGGACGTACGACAGGGAGAGCAGTACTTC.

CDR3 in DNA: TGTGCCAGCCGCAGGGACCATAAAGGGACCCAGTACTTC. This encodes CASRRDHKGTQYF. The chain links TRBV7-9 to TRBJ2-5, with D perhaps TRBD1 or TRBD2 (5 bases each). The CDR3 has 13 residues. From germline, CDR1 is SEHNR and CDR2 FQNEAQ (reference sequence). V was shortened by 8 bases and J by 7 bases, with 17 bases between the two germline ends.

DNA for the CDR3: TGCGCCAGCAGCCTTGGGTTGGAAAACTATGGCTACACCTTC. It is translated as CASSLGLENYGYTF. This chain joins TRBV5-1 and TRBJ1-2; D is uncertain. V was trimmed by 4 bases and J by 2 bases, leaving 12 bases between them. The germline CDR1 and CDR2 sequences are SGHRS and YFSETQ. The CDR3 is 14 amino acids.

The V and J genes are TRBV7-2 and TRBJ2-5; perhaps TRBD1 as D (6 bases). Germline CDR1 and CDR2: SGHTA and FQGNSA. The V end was cut by 5 bases, the J end by 3 bases, with 16 bases between. The CDR3 has 15 amino acids. CDR3 DNA: TGTGCCAGCAGCCCCCGTGGCAGGGGCGAAGAGACCCAGTACTTC. As protein: CASSPRGRGEETQYF.

V usage is TRBV6-4 and J usage is TRBJ1-3; D gene unclear. Trimming shortened V by 3 bases and J by 4 bases, and 7 bases separated the two germline ends. Germline assignment: CDR1 MRHNA and CDR2 SNTAGT. The CDR3 runs to 13 residues. The CDR3 region has the DNA TGTGCCAGCAGTGAAACATGGGGAAACACCATATATTTT. Translating gives CASSETWGNTIYF.

The V gene is TRBV20-1, the J gene TRBJ1-3; no clear D gene. The CDR3 covers 11 residues. Germline CDR1 and CDR2: DFQATT and SNEGSKA (reference sequence). Between the trimmed V and J ends, which lost 2 bases and 7 bases, there was a span of 6 bases. CDR3 protein: CSARINNTIYF. DNA of the CDR3: TGCAGTGCTAGAATTAACAACACCATATATTTT.

The chain combines TRBV10-3 with TRBJ1-1, with 8 bases fitting TRBD1. Germline-derived CDR1 and CDR2 are ENHRY and SYGVKD. Trimming at V came to 6 bases and at J to 1 base, leaving 10 bases not matched to a gene. There are 16 residues in the CDR3. The CDR3 sequence: CAISGTRTGPNTEAFF. The CDR3 nucleotides read TGTGCCATCAGCGGGACTCGGACAGGGCCGAACACTGAAGCTTTCTTT.

The table lists this clone with a count of one. The rearrangement uses TRBV10-2 and TRBJ2-5, with 9 bases that match TRBD2. Germline V CDR1 and CDR2: WSHSY, SAAADI. With 5 bases clipped from V and 5 bases from J, the junction kept 12 bases outside the gene matches. There are 16 residues in the CDR3. This CDR3 is CASSHPETSGVETQYF. The CDR3 bases are TGCGCCAGCAGTCATCCGGAGACTAGCGGTGTGGAGACCCAGTACTTC.

The V and J genes are TRBV9 and TRBJ2-5, with 9 bases matching TRBD1. The CDR3 loop spans 14 amino acids. Germline assignment: CDR1 SGDLS and CDR2 YYNGEE. The J segment lost 5 bases and the V segment lost 3 bases, leaving 5 bases of the junction unmatched. The CDR3 loop reads CASSETGGGETQYF. The CDR3 coding sequence is TGTGCCAGCAGCGAGACAGGGGGAGGGGAGACCCAGTACTTC.